A selection of T cell receptor beta chains follows, all from one sample in a study of regulatory T cells in long-lasting Graves disease. One entry per CDR3 protein, called by TCRdb with MiXCR from the multiplex PCR reads. The sample shows 350,000 to 450,000 distinct CDR3 sequences, approximately 12% of them seen only once. The sample was also linked to a second study, of T cells in Graves' hyperthyroidism and ophthalmopathy.

The source was peripheral blood mononuclear cells (PBMCs), collected at new diagnosis, from a patient treated with antithyroid drugs. The source of these receptors is a woman under 30 with Graves disease. The conserved cysteine and the conserved F or W are not part of the CDR3 here.

j_gene | len | v_gene | CDR3aa
TRBJ2-1 | 8 | TRBV20-1 | SATSGNQF
TRBJ2-2 | 17 | TRBV12-5 | ASGLVRSGWDRNTGELF
TRBJ2-1 | 13 | TRBV9 | ASSVEAGGYNEQF
TRBJ2-1 | 18 | TRBV28 | ASSLRGGALAGEDLDEQF
TRBJ2-3 | 13 | TRBV24-1 | ATSDPGGATDTQY
TRBJ1-5 | 11 | TRBV20-1 | SAAHEGNQPQH
TRBJ2-3 | 14 | TRBV27 | ASTSRGQGQTDTQY
TRBJ1-1 | 13 | TRBV27 | ASSEGPGGYTEAF
TRBJ2-7 | 15 | TRBV20-1 | SARGPSRDLTSYEQY
TRBJ1-1 | 11 | TRBV30 | AWSVIQGTEAF
TRBJ2-1 | 13 | TRBV6-2/TRBV6-3 | ASSPGLAVYNEQF
TRBJ2-1 | 13 | TRBV12-3/TRBV12-4 | ASSLPMREGNEQF
TRBJ1-6 | 17 | TRBV18 | ASSSTWTGGFSYNSPLH
TRBJ2-7 | 11 | TRBV10-3 | AIGPSSSYEQY
TRBJ2-6 | 14 | TRBV10-3 | ATRTVSNSGANVLT
TRBJ2-3 | 13 | TRBV2 | ASSPTASLTDTQY
TRBJ1-5 | 12 | TRBV7-9 | ASSLAGGVQPQH
TRBJ2-1 | 11 | TRBV7-2 | ASSLDWGPAKV
TRBJ1-2 | 13 | TRBV5-1 | ASRVGRAPNYGYT
TRBJ1-4 | 11 | TRBV29-1 | SVVAGVGEKLF
TRBJ2-2 | 15 | TRBV20-1 | SAPPPGAEWSTGELF
TRBJ2-1 | 15 | TRBV6-1 | ASRPDTGQGAYNEQF
TRBJ2-2 | 16 | TRBV3-1 | ASSQEVGGGPGSGELF
TRBJ2-1 | 17 | TRBV7-9 | ASSLTWLAGGPSYNEQF
TRBJ2-7 | 12 | TRBV12-3/TRBV12-4 | ASSLFVGHYEQY
TRBJ2-7 | 11 | TRBV7-9 | ASSFGGSCEQY
TRBJ2-4 | 10 | TRBV25-1 | ASSGRDAARD
TRBJ2-6 | 14 | TRBV6-1 | ATPGRGSPGANVLT
TRBJ1-2 | 6 | TRBV20-1 | RADMYT
NA | 16 | TRBV3-1 | ASSQRSPGTSGMETQY
TRBJ1-5 | 11 | TRBV6-5 | ASSYGATGPQH
TRBJ2-3 | 11 | TRBV7-6 | ASSRTGLGTQY
TRBJ2-5 | 11 | TRBV11-2 | ASSLGPGKTQY
TRBJ2-3 | 19 | TRBV27 | ASSLPGTSGGPDWSTDTQY
TRBJ2-2 | 13 | TRBV7-2 | ASSRSLAGVGELF